This TCR beta chain is drawn from a study of blood T cell repertoires in COVID-19. In the study overall: The samples span acute and convalescent COVID-19 from the United States, Italy and Spain. T cells, B-cell-depleted T cells, or PBMCs provided the cDNA or gDNA that served as material.

Per the original methods: Quantification of nucleated cells was approximated via reference gene primer amplification. Here immunoSEQ multiplex PCR was the method, and the copy in TCRdb shows in-frame clones only, minus some. Clonal size and the V and J genes are those of that table, whereas D and trimming came from the DNA. The table shows 200,000 to 300,000 clones, with approximately 80% occurring only once. This clone showed up just a few times. The CDR3 loop spans 13 amino acids. The V gene lost 1 base and the J gene lost 1 base, with 4 bases spanning the gap. CDR1 and CDR2 (germline): MNHEY, SMNVEV (reference sequence).

This clonotype was sampled from a man between 35 and 55 years old who had recovered from COVID-19. V is TRBV27 and J is TRBJ1-1; D ambiguous. Source material: peripheral blood. Here the CDR3 DNA reads TGTGCCAGCAGTTTATGGCAGAACACTGAAGCTTTCTTT. It encodes CASSLWQNTEAFF.